The 21 T cell receptor gamma chains below all came from one sample that was sequenced in a study of gamma-delta chains in newborns, infants, children (dated by TCRdb to between 2017 and 2020). Sequencing was carried out with an Illumina MiSeq. After TCRdb called clones again from the public reads with CATT, rows with identical DNA were merged. The sample records about 600 gamma-chain clones, about 41% of which are singletons. Of the sample, about 33% is held by the ten largest clones. Material: blood. All receptors derive from a child who was a newborn, infant or young child, either healthy, febrile or measles-vaccinated (not recorded which).

By share of the sample, this clone is medium-sized. At the DNA level, this CDR3 is encoded by other sequences in the same sample as well. This chain uses TRGV9 with TRGJP. No J gene was available from TCRdb, and it was assigned here by a germline match of the DNA. With V trimmed by 2 bases and J by 8 bases, 9 bases remained unmatched. The CDR3 has 17 amino acids. Germline loops: CDR1 GITISATS, CDR2 ISYDGTV (reference sequence). The DNA of the CDR3 is TGTGCCTTGTGGGAGGAAAGAGGGAAGTTGGGCAAAAAAATCAAGGTATTT. It translates to CALWEERGKLGKKIKVF.

On this clone: Relative to the germline gene, one junction end is altered; a read error may explain this. V and J are TRGV9 and TRGJP. No J gene was available from TCRdb, and it was assigned here by a germline match of the DNA. The V gene's germline CDR1 is GITISATS and CDR2 ISYDGTV (reference sequence). The CDR3 is 17 amino acids. CDR3 region: CASWEGLQELGKKIKVF. Here the CDR3 DNA reads TGTGCCTCGTGGGAGGGCCTGCAAGAGTTGGGCAAAAAAATCAAGGTATTT.

By sample share, this clone is large. Different DNA sequences within this sample yield the same CDR3. The gene calls are TRGV9 and TRGJP. Since TCRdb gives no J gene, matching the DNA to germline was used here to assign it. The ends lost 6 bases at V and 5 bases at J; junction bases unmatched: 1. The germline V gene encodes CDR1 GITISATS and CDR2 ISYDGTV (reference sequence). The CDR3 contains 14 residues. In DNA form, the CDR3 reads TGTGCCTTGTGGAAAGAGTTGGGCAAAAAAATCAAGGTATTT. It is translated as CALWKELGKKIKVF.

In the case of this clone: This may be a read error: a much more frequent sequence differs by one nucleotide. V usage is TRGV9 and J usage is TRGJP. TCRdb records no J gene; here it was assigned by comparing the DNA to germline. The germline CDR1 and CDR2 sequences are GITISATS and ISYDGTV (reference sequence). The CDR3 totals 17 residues. J lost 4 bases, V lost 4 bases, and 7 bases had no gene match. CDR3 DNA: TGTGCCTTGTGGGATACTATTCAAGAGTTGGGCAAAAAAATCAAGGTATTT. Its translation: CALWDTIQELGKKIKVF.

As to this clone: This may be a read error: a much more frequent sequence differs by one nucleotide. No J gene was assigned, while the V gene was called as TRGV9. The CDR3 runs 12 residues. The germline V gene encodes CDR1 GITISATS and CDR2 ISYDGTV (reference sequence). The CDR3 DNA reads TGTGCCTTGTGGGAGGTGCACTATAAGAACCTCTTT. It codes for CALWEVHYKNLF.

This clone was seen a handful of times. The J gene is TRGJP, the V gene TRGV9. The J gene, missing from TCRdb, was assigned here through DNA to germline matching. The CDR3 runs 16 residues. Unmatched junction bases numbered 12, after V lost 8 bases and J lost 8 bases. Germline values: CDR1 GITISATS, CDR2 ISYDGTV (reference sequence). The CDR3 DNA reads as TGTGCCTTGTTGGGGGTGGTAAAGTTGGGCAAAAAAATCAAGGTATTT. It is translated as CALLGVVKLGKKIKVF.

This clone was found a few times. This sequence joins TRGV9 and TRGJP1. The J gene, missing from TCRdb, was assigned here through DNA to germline matching. CDR1 and CDR2 from the germline V gene are GITISATS and ISYDGTV (reference sequence). V dropped 5 bases and J dropped 7; count of bases not matched to a gene: 1. The CDR3 loop spans 11 amino acids. In nucleotides, the CDR3 is TGTGCCTTGTGGGTTGGTTGGTTCAAGATATTT. Its translation is CALWVGWFKIF.

Comments on this clone: A much larger clone is a single base away; this may be a read error. The chain joins TRGV9 to TRGJP. No J gene was available from TCRdb, and it was assigned here by a germline match of the DNA. The CDR3 totals 17 residues. Trimming cost V 2 bases and J 6 bases; bases outside gene matches: 7. Germline CDR1 is GITISATS and CDR2 is ISYDGTV (reference sequence). The CDR3 loop is CALWEEHRELGKKIKVF. The CDR3 DNA is TGTGCCTTGTGGGAGGAGCATAGAGAGTTGGGCAAAAAAATCAAGGTATTT.

In its sample, this clone ranks as large. The chain combines TRGV9 with TRGJP1. Germline matching of the DNA provided the J gene here, since TCRdb leaves it blank. V was clipped by 0 bases and J by 0 bases; unmatched bases: 4. The CDR3 has 16 residues. The germline V gene encodes CDR1 GITISATS and CDR2 ISYDGTV (reference sequence). CDR3 nucleotide sequence: TGTGCCTTGTGGGAGGTGCCCTATACCACTGGTTGGTTCAAGATATTT. Translating it yields CALWEVPYTTGWFKIF.

The J gene is TRGJP1, the V gene TRGV4. V was clipped by 8 bases and J by 11 bases; unmatched bases: 2. The CDR3 has 9 residues. Germline CDR1 is EGSTGY and CDR2 is YDSYTSSV. CDR3 protein: CATSWFKIF. The CDR3 DNA reads as TGTGCCACCTCCTGGTTCAAGATATTT.

Sample share makes this clone large (0.1 to 1%). V and J are TRGV2 and TRGJ1 or TRGJ2. TCRdb leaves out the J gene; it was filled in here by matching the DNA to germline. Germline V gene data show CDR1 as EGSNGY and CDR2 as YDSYNSKV. The ends lost 0 bases at V and 6 bases at J; junction bases unmatched: 5. This CDR3 has 13 residues. The CDR3 bases are TGTGCCACCTGGGACGGGCCGGGTTATAAGAAACTCTTT. Translated, it gives CATWDGPGYKKLF.

This clone has only a few counts. V gene TRGV3 combines with J gene TRGJ1 or TRGJ2. TCRdb does not report a J gene; here it was assigned by matching the DNA to germline references. V lost 0 bases to trimming and J lost 3 bases; unmatched junction nucleotides: 2. The CDR3 runs 13 residues. The germline gives CDR1 VTNTFY, CDR2 YDVSTARD (reference sequence). CDR3 bases: TGTGCCACCTGGGACAGGCTTTATTATAAGAAACTCTTT. Its translation is CATWDRLYYKKLF.

This clone is large within its sample. A far larger clone lies a single base away; this is likely a read error. Other nucleotide sequences in the sample specify the same CDR3. The gene calls are TRGV9 and TRGJP. The J gene comes from matching the DNA to germline here; TCRdb lacks it. V was pared by 0 bases and J by 6 bases, with 2 bases of the junction left unmatched. Looked up from germline, CDR1 is GITISATS and CDR2 is ISYDGTV (reference sequence). The CDR3 has 16 amino acids. CDR3 sequence: CALWEVPELGKKIKVF. The CDR3 nucleotides are TGTGCCTTGTGGGAGGTGCCAGAGTTGGGCAAAAAAATCAAGGTATTT.

On this clone: This may arise from a read error, as a much more abundant clone is one base away. CDR3 coding DNA: TGTGCCTTGTGGGAGGGGATGGCGGAGATGGGCAAAAAAATCAAGGTATTT. The encoded protein is CALWEGMAEMGKKIKVF. This chain links TRGV9 with TRGJP. In the absence of a J gene in TCRdb, the DNA was matched to germline to assign it here. Trimming removed 2 bases from V and 11 bases from J; junction bases left unmatched: 12. This CDR3 region has 17 residues. Germline loops: CDR1 GITISATS, CDR2 ISYDGTV (reference sequence).

The rearrangement uses TRGV3 and TRGJ1 or TRGJ2. Here the J gene was assigned by germline matching of the DNA, as TCRdb has none. Germline V gene sequence: CDR1 VTNTFY, CDR2 YDVSTARD (reference sequence). The CDR3 is 12 amino acids. Losses at the gene ends were 1 base for V and 5 bases for J; bases not matched to a gene: 2. CDR3 residues: CATWDSDYKKLF. The CDR3 DNA reads TGTGCCACCTGGGACAGTGATTATAAGAAACTCTTT.

On this clone: TCRdb's entry gives the protein of a much larger clone, which mismatches this DNA's translation at residue 8, likely from a read error; the protein reported here is translated from the DNA. The V call is TRGV9, the J call TRGJP. Here the J gene was assigned by germline matching of the DNA, as TCRdb has none. CDR1 and CDR2 (germline): GITISATS, ISYDGTV (reference sequence). CDR3 length equals 16 residues. The CDR3 bases are TGTGCCTTGTGGGAGCCGCAAGGGTTGGGCAAAAAAATCAAGGTATTT. Protein product: CALWEPQGLGKKIKVF.

This clone was observed a few times. This is likely an artifact of a read error, given a far larger clone one base away. Other DNA sequences in this sample translate to the same CDR3. The chain uses TRGV9 and TRGJP. TCRdb supplies no J gene; here it was assigned by aligning the nucleotide sequence to germline. CDR1 GITISATS and CDR2 ISYDGTV come from the germline V gene (reference sequence). CDR3 size: 16 residues. Here the CDR3 DNA reads TGCGCCTTGTGGGAGGTGCAAGAGTTGGGCAAAAAAATCAAGGTATTT. Its protein product is CALWEVQELGKKIKVF.

This clone is large in the sample. The V call is TRGV9, the J call TRGJ1 or TRGJ2. The J gene, left out of TCRdb, was set here by checking the DNA against germline. CDR3 size: 13 residues. CDR1 GITISATS and CDR2 ISYDGTV come from the germline V gene (reference sequence). Germline trimming cut 5 bases from V and 0 bases from J; bases unmatched to any gene: 4. The CDR3 reads CALWGGNYYKKLF. The CDR3 coding sequence is TGTGCCTTGTGGGGGGGGAATTATTATAAGAAACTCTTT.

This clone is labeled as large. The rearrangement links TRGV9 to TRGJP. As TCRdb names no J gene, one was assigned here on the basis of a DNA match to germline. J was trimmed by 6 bases and V by 4 bases; bases with no gene match: 6. From germline, CDR1 is GITISATS and CDR2 ISYDGTV (reference sequence). The CDR3 is 16 amino acids. CDR3 protein: CALWDIRELGKKIKVF. The DNA of the CDR3 is TGTGCCTTGTGGGATATAAGAGAGTTGGGCAAAAAAATCAAGGTATTT.

This clone is large within its sample. At the DNA level, this CDR3 is encoded by other sequences in the same sample as well. The V call is TRGV9, the J call TRGJP. TCRdb gives no J gene; it was assigned here by matching the DNA to germline. This CDR3 is 15 amino acids long. V dropped 2 bases and J dropped 7; count of bases not matched to a gene: 2. CDR1 and CDR2 (germline): GITISATS, ISYDGTV (reference sequence). The CDR3 DNA sequence: TGTGCCTTGTGGGAGGGGGAGTTGGGCAAAAAAATCAAGGTATTT. This sequence encodes CALWEGELGKKIKVF.

Worth noting for this clone: This may be a read error: a much more frequent sequence differs by one nucleotide. The chain recombines TRGV9 with TRGJP. Since TCRdb gives no J gene, matching the DNA to germline was used here to assign it. The germline V gene encodes CDR1 GITISATS and CDR2 ISYDGTV (reference sequence). The CDR3 is 14 residues long. Written as DNA, the CDR3 is TGTGCCTTGTGGGGGGAGTCGGGCAAAAAAATCAAGGTATTT. Its protein product is CALWGESGKKIKVF.